The 18 T cell receptor beta chains given below trace back to one sample, sequenced in a study of CD8 T cells in ankylosing spondylitis. TCRdb re-called the 5' RACE reads through MiXCR, storing one row per CDR3 protein. The sample comprises 250,000 or so distinct CDR3 sequences, 20% to 30% of which are singletons, and less than 0.75% rests with the top ten. Specimen: blood, either unsorted or a sorted T cell fraction (not recorded which). The source is a male donor with ankylosing spondylitis or in good health (not recorded which).

This clonotype was seen a few times. V gene TRBV20-1 combines with J gene TRBJ2-2; TRBD2 might be the D (5 bases). The CDR3 has 13 amino acids. V lost 1 base to trimming and J lost 7 bases, with 10 bases between them. CDR1 and CDR2 from the germline V gene are DFQATT and SNEGSKA (reference sequence). The CDR3 DNA is TGCAGTGCTAGAGTCGGGCGGGTCGGGGAGCTGTTTTTT. Protein sequence: CSARVGRVGELFF.

This clonotype was recorded at least ten times. This chain joins TRBV11-1 and TRBJ2-3; a weak D match, TRBD2 (5 bases). Germline V gives CDR1 SGHAT, CDR2 FQDESV (reference sequence). This CDR3 is 17 amino acids long. Trimming left V 5 bases short and J 1 base short, with 19 bases between. CDR3 loop: CASSPQLGRVGTDTQYF. The CDR3 bases are TGTGCCAGCAGCCCGCAACTAGGAAGGGTCGGCACAGATACGCAGTATTTT.

This clonotype was found many times. The CDR3 DNA follows: TGCAGTGCTAGAGCACAGCAAGAGACCCAGTACTTC. It translates to CSARAQQETQYF. The chain is built from TRBV20-1 and TRBJ2-5; no clear D. Germline V gives CDR1 DFQATT, CDR2 SNEGSKA (reference sequence). Trimming left V 1 base short and J 2 bases short, with 5 bases between. CDR3 length: 12 residues.

In this sample, this clonotype turned up a few times. V and J are TRBV10-3 and TRBJ2-1; TRBD1 matches 11 bases. V shed 11 bases and J 7 bases; nucleotides not matched to a gene: 13. Germline CDR1 ENHRY, CDR2 SYGVKD. The CDR3 is 15 amino acids. CDR3 bases: TGTGCCTCAACCCTCGGACAGGGGGCGAGAAATGAGCAGTTCTTC. Its protein product is CASTLGQGARNEQFF.

The chain has TRBV10-3 and TRBJ2-1, with 10 positions matching TRBD1. Trimming at V came to 5 bases and at J to 7 bases, leaving 8 bases not matched to a gene. Germline V lookup: CDR1 ENHRY, CDR2 SYGVKD. There are 15 residues in the CDR3. Written as DNA, the CDR3 is TGTGCCATCAGTCACGACAGGGGGCTTGGTAATGAGCAGTTCTTC. It specifies CAISHDRGLGNEQFF.

This clonotype was seen ten or more times. This chain links TRBV20-1 with TRBJ1-5; D is unclear. V lost 2 bases and J lost 0, with 5 bases in between. This CDR3 has 13 amino acids. Germline lookup yields CDR1 DFQATT and CDR2 SNEGSKA (reference sequence). The CDR3 here is CSARRDSNQPQHF. The CDR3 bases are TGCAGTGCTAGAAGAGATAGCAATCAGCCCCAGCATTTT.

Only a few counts were recorded for this clonotype. The chain uses TRBV20-1 and TRBJ2-3, with D maybe TRBD2 (5 bases). CDR1 is DFQATT and CDR2 is SNEGSKA in the germline V gene (reference sequence). Between the trimmed V and J ends, which lost 5 bases and 4 bases, there was a span of 13 bases. The length of the CDR3 is 13 residues. For the CDR3, the DNA is TGCAGTGCTGAAACCGGGGATCCAGATACGCAGTATTTT. Translating gives CSAETGDPDTQYF.

This clonotype was observed at least ten times. V and J are TRBV29-1 and TRBJ1-1; TRBD1 might be the D (6 bases). This CDR3 has 13 amino acids. V dropped 4 bases and J dropped 10 bases, with 19 bases sitting between them. Germline CDR1 and CDR2: SQVTM and ANQGSEA. Here the CDR3 DNA reads TGCAGCGTTGGCAGGAGGACAGACCCCCTAGCTTTCTTT. As protein: CSVGRRTDPLAFF.

This clonotype was recorded a few times. The CDR3: CASSFDGGDGSYEQYF. The CDR3 nucleotides are TGTGCCAGCAGTTTTGATGGGGGGGACGGTTCCTACGAGCAGTACTTC. The V call is TRBV6-5, the J call TRBJ2-7; the match to TRBD2 covers 7 bases. V was clipped by 4 bases and J by 1 base; unmatched bases: 10. The CDR3 runs to 16 residues. Germline V CDR1 and CDR2: MNHEY, SVGAGI.

This clonotype was observed at least ten times. The V call is TRBV12-3 or TRBV12-4, the J call TRBJ2-3, with 7 bases identical to TRBD2. The CDR3 runs to 14 residues. J was trimmed by 6 bases and V by 4 bases; bases with no gene match: 7. The DNA of the CDR3 is TGTGCCAGCAGTTCCTGGCGGGGGAAGGATACGCAGTATTTT. Its protein is CASSSWRGKDTQYF.

In this sample, this clonotype turned up many times. The rearrangement links TRBV10-3 to TRBJ2-1, with 11 bases matching TRBD2. CDR1 is ENHRY and CDR2 is SYGVKD in the germline V gene. J was trimmed by 4 bases and V by 6 bases; bases with no gene match: 5. The CDR3 spans 15 residues. The CDR3 DNA follows: TGTGCCATCAGCAATACTAGCGGGGGTTACAATGAGCAGTTCTTC. This gives the protein CAISNTSGGYNEQFF.

The V call is TRBV12-3 or TRBV12-4, the J call TRBJ2-2; D is unresolved. V dropped 3 bases and J dropped 3 bases, with 11 bases sitting between them. This CDR3 comprises 15 residues. The CDR3 reads CASSFSNSHTGELFF. CDR3 coding DNA: TGTGCCAGCAGTTTCTCGAATTCGCACACCGGGGAGCTGTTTTTT.

The table lists this clonotype with many counts. J is TRBJ2-3 and V is TRBV10-1, with 10 nucleotides matching TRBD1. Trimming cost V 4 bases and J 4 bases; bases outside gene matches: 2. CDR1 and CDR2 (germline): WNHNN, SYGVQD (reference sequence). The CDR3 spans 14 residues. CDR3 DNA: TGCGCCAGCAGTGCCGGACAGGGGGCAGATACGCAGTATTTT. Its translation: CASSAGQGADTQYF.

This sequence joins TRBV20-1 and TRBJ2-3; 7 bases align to TRBD2. Losses at the gene ends were 5 bases for V and 7 bases for J; bases not matched to a gene: 18. Looked up from germline, CDR1 is DFQATT and CDR2 is SNEGSKA (reference sequence). The CDR3 consists of 16 residues. CDR3: CSARARGGGALYTQYF. In nucleotides, the CDR3 is TGCAGTGCTCGGGCGAGGGGCGGGGGTGCGCTCTATACGCAGTATTTT.

This clonotype was observed a few times. The rearrangement links TRBV10-3 to TRBJ2-1, with D tentatively TRBD2 (5 bases). Between the trimmed V and J ends, which lost 4 bases and 9 bases, there was a span of 16 bases. Germline CDR1 is ENHRY and CDR2 is SYGVKD. The CDR3 has 14 residues. CDR3 in DNA: TGTGCCATCAGTGCTACGGGGAGAAACGGTGAGCAGTTCTTC. This sequence encodes CAISATGRNGEQFF.

This clonotype was recorded many times. The V and J genes are TRBV4-1 and TRBJ2-1, with 9 bases aligning to TRBD2. CDR1 is MGHRA and CDR2 is YSYEKL in the germline V gene. The V segment lost 4 bases and the J segment 4 bases; nucleotides outside the gene matches: 8. The CDR3 totals 16 residues. CDR3 nucleotides: TGCGCCAGCAGCCGAACCGCGGGGGGGGGTTACAATGAGCAGTTCTTC. Protein sequence: CASSRTAGGGYNEQFF.

Many counts were recorded for this clonotype. This sequence joins TRBV12-3 or TRBV12-4 and TRBJ2-7, with D perhaps matching TRBD2 (6 bases). Trimming took 10 bases from V and 0 from J, leaving 16 bases between them. The CDR3 sequence is 14 residues long. The chain's CDR3 is CATKRGRSSYEQYF. The CDR3 DNA sequence: TGTGCCACCAAACGGGGGAGGAGCTCCTACGAGCAGTACTTC.

V gene TRBV7-9 combines with J gene TRBJ2-3, with D tentatively TRBD2 (6 bases). The V end lost 4 bases, the J end lost 9 bases, and 14 bases lay between the germline ends. Germline CDR1 is SEHNR and CDR2 is FQNEAQ (reference sequence). The length of the CDR3 is 13 residues. The chain's CDR3 is CASSYPPGDTQYF. The CDR3 nucleotides are TGTGCCAGCAGCTACCCCCCGGGGGACACGCAGTATTTT. The full variable domain, its missing parts supplied by reference TRBV7-9 and TRBJ2-3, is DTGVSQNPRHKITKRGQNVTFRCDPISEHNRLYWYRQTLGQGPEFLTYFQNEAQLEKSRLLSDRFSAERPKGSFSTLEIQRTEQGDSAMYLCASSYPPGDTQYFGPGTRLTVL.